Listed below are T cell receptor beta chains from one sample, sequenced in a study of cytomegalovirus exposure and HLA in healthy donors. Measured with immunoSEQ multiplex PCR; TCRdb has only the in-frame clones, and not every one. The table shows about 100,000 clones, with about three fifths occurring only once. Sample: PBMCs. The receptor set was obtained from a human donor in good health. Both conserved end residues are part of each CDR3. Fields, in order: V gene, clone size, D gene, J gene, CDR3 length, CDR3 DNA, CDR3 protein. D genes are given only for firm matches. The size field is filled for only some rows; it gives once, few, many or a size class.

V: TRBV7-9
size: .
D: .
J: TRBJ1-5
length: 14
DNA: TGTGCCAGCAGCTCTGACAGTAGCAATCAGCCCCAGCATTTT
CDR3: CASSSDSSNQPQHF

V: TRBV5-1
size: .
D: .
J: TRBJ1-6
length: 13
DNA: TGCGCCAGCAGCTTACGACAGGATTGGGCCCTCCACTTT
CDR3: CASSLRQDWALHF

V: TRBV19
size: .
D: .
J: TRBJ1-2
length: 13
DNA: TGTGCCACCTCGCCAGGGGCTAACTATGGCTACACCTTC
CDR3: CATSPGANYGYTF

V: TRBV6-1
size: .
D: .
J: TRBJ2-5
length: 14
DNA: TGTGCCAGCACAGCAGGGAAAGTTGCGGAGACCCAGTACTTC
CDR3: CASTAGKVAETQYF

V: TRBV6-6
size: .
D: .
J: TRBJ1-1
length: 13
DNA: TGTGCCAGCAGTTATGGGGAGGGATATGAAGCTTTCTTT
CDR3: CASSYGEGYEAFF

V: TRBV6-1
size: few
D: .
J: TRBJ2-2
length: 15
DNA: TGTGCCAGCACCCGATATCCCCTCGAGGCCGGGGAGCTGTTTTTT
CDR3: CASTRYPLEAGELFF

V: TRBV11-3
size: .
D: TRBD2
J: TRBJ2-3
length: 17
DNA: TGTGCCAGCAGCTTAGGAGGACTAGCGGGAGCTGGTGATACGCAGTATTTT
CDR3: CASSLGGLAGAGDTQYF

V: TRBV14
size: .
D: TRBD2
J: TRBJ2-1
length: 14
DNA: TGTGCCAGCAGCCAAGTTCAGTCCGGCGGGAGACTTGTCTTC
CDR3: CASSQVQSGGRLVF

V: TRBV7-3
size: .
D: .
J: TRBJ2-3
length: 15
DNA: TGTGCCAGCAGCTTAATGGGTGGGGGCCCAGATACGCAGTATTTT
CDR3: CASSLMGGGPDTQYF

V: TRBV2
size: .
D: TRBD2
J: TRBJ2-5
length: 16
DNA: TGTGCCAGCAGTGCACAGGCGGGAGGGCCTCAAGAGACCCAGTACTTC
CDR3: CASSAQAGGPQETQYF

V: TRBV4-1
size: .
D: TRBD1
J: TRBJ2-7
length: 15
DNA: TGCGCCAGCAGCCGATTTACAGGGGACTCCTACGAGCAGTACTTC
CDR3: CASSRFTGDSYEQYF

V: TRBV19
size: .
D: TRBD1
J: TRBJ1-5
length: 16
DNA: TGTGCCAGTAGTACGACCTCCGGACAGGGTTATCGGGCCCAGCATTTT
CDR3: CASSTTSGQGYRAQHF

V: TRBV9
size: few
D: TRBD2
J: TRBJ2-1
length: 13
DNA: TGTGCCAGCAGCGGAGCGGGATGGAATGAGCAGTTCTTC
CDR3: CASSGAGWNEQFF

V: TRBV28
size: .
D: .
J: TRBJ1-1
length: 14
DNA: TGTGCCAGCAGGGAGCACGGGGTGAACACTGAAGCTTTCTTT
CDR3: CASREHGVNTEAFF

V: TRBV28
size: .
D: TRBD1
J: TRBJ2-7
length: 14
DNA: TGTGCCAGCAGTCCCGATTGGGACAGTTACGAGCAGTACTTC
CDR3: CASSPDWDSYEQYF

V: TRBV27
size: .
D: TRBD2
J: TRBJ2-7
length: 14
DNA: TGTGCCAGCAGTTTACAAGCGGGATCTTACGAGCAGTACTTC
CDR3: CASSLQAGSYEQYF

V: TRBV12-5
size: few
D: TRBD1
J: TRBJ1-1
length: 15
DNA: TGTGCTAGTGGTTTCCCGGACAGGGGAGCTACTGAAGCTTTCTTT
CDR3: CASGFPDRGATEAFF

V: TRBV6-1
size: once
D: TRBD1
J: TRBJ2-6
length: 19
DNA: TGTGCCAGCAGTGGGTACCGGGACAGGGGTTCCTCTGGGGCCAACGTCCTGACTTTC
CDR3: CASSGYRDRGSSGANVLTF

V: TRBV6-6
size: .
D: .
J: TRBJ2-3
length: 11
DNA: TGTGCCAGCAGCGTCGCCGGGAGTGGTTATTTT
CDR3: CASSVAGSGYF

V: TRBV19
size: .
D: TRBD1
J: TRBJ1-5
length: 16
DNA: TGTGCCAGTAGACCGAAAAGCAGGGGGAGCAATCAGCCCCAGCATTTT
CDR3: CASRPKSRGSNQPQHF

V: TRBV6-4
size: .
D: TRBD2
J: TRBJ2-1
length: 15
DNA: TGTGCCAGCAGTGACAGCGGGAGCTCCTACAATGAGCAGTTCTTC
CDR3: CASSDSGSSYNEQFF

V: TRBV4-1
size: .
D: .
J: TRBJ2-7
length: 14
DNA: TGCGCCAGCAGCCAAGTGTCAGAATCCTACGAGCAGTACTTC
CDR3: CASSQVSESYEQYF

V: TRBV4-1
size: .
D: TRBD1
J: TRBJ1-6
length: 16
DNA: TGCGCCAGCAGCCAAGGCTCCGACAGGGTTAATTCACCCCTCCACTTT
CDR3: CASSQGSDRVNSPLHF

V: TRBV5-4
size: .
D: TRBD2
J: TRBJ2-7
length: 14
DNA: TGTGCCAGCAGCTTCTTGGGACTAGTCTCCGAGCAGTACTTC
CDR3: CASSFLGLVSEQYF

V: TRBV29-1
size: once
D: .
J: TRBJ2-3
length: 15
DNA: TGCAGCGTTGAGCCCCGTACTGCTAGCACAGATACGCAGTATTTT
CDR3: CSVEPRTASTDTQYF

V: TRBV6-1
size: few
D: .
J: TRBJ1-1
length: 18
DNA: TGTGCCAGCAGTGAATGGCCCCGCCCCAGAGGAGAGAACACTGAAGCTTTCTTT
CDR3: CASSEWPRPRGENTEAFF

V: TRBV14
size: .
D: .
J: TRBJ2-5
length: 16
DNA: TGTGCCAGCAGCAAGAGACAGCCGTCCTGGCAAGAGACCCAGTACTTC
CDR3: CASSKRQPSWQETQYF

V: TRBV19
size: .
D: .
J: TRBJ1-5
length: 12
DNA: TGTGCCAGTAGTATCGGTAATCAGCCCCAGCATTTT
CDR3: CASSIGNQPQHF

V: TRBV6-1
size: few
D: .
J: TRBJ1-5
length: 14
DNA: TGTGCCAGCAGTGAAGAACTTATAATACAGGGACAGCATTTT
CDR3: CASSEELIIQGQHF

V: TRBV5-1
size: .
D: TRBD1
J: TRBJ2-3
length: 14
DNA: TGCGCCAGCAGCTGGGACAGGGACGGCGATACGCAGTATTTT
CDR3: CASSWDRDGDTQYF

V: TRBV5-3
size: few
D: TRBD2
J: TRBJ2-7
length: 14
DNA: TGTGCCAGACCTAGACTAGCGGAGGACTACGAGCAGTACTTC
CDR3: CARPRLAEDYEQYF

V: TRBV19
size: .
D: .
J: TRBJ2-5
length: 14
DNA: TGTGCCAGTAGTCCCCGGGGAGCGCAAGAGACCCAGTACTTC
CDR3: CASSPRGAQETQYF

V: TRBV7-9
size: few
D: .
J: TRBJ2-5
length: 15
DNA: TGTGCCAGCAGCTTGGGGACTTCCGATGGCGAGACCCAGTACTTC
CDR3: CASSLGTSDGETQYF

V: TRBV19
size: few
D: .
J: TRBJ1-1
length: 13
DNA: TGTGCCATTAAAACAGGAAAGGACACTGAAGCTTTCTTT
CDR3: CAIKTGKDTEAFF

V: TRBV29-1
size: .
D: TRBD1
J: TRBJ1-2
length: 13
DNA: TGCAGCGTTGATCCGACAGGGAGCTATGGCTACACCTTC
CDR3: CSVDPTGSYGYTF